Described below is a single TCR beta chain sequence and its context. Its antigen remains unknown. TCRdb's table, derived via immunoSEQ multiplex PCR, lists solely in-frame clones and lacks some. This table has 2 million to 2.5 million clones, 93% appearing once. The data are from a study of shared clonotypes between healthy human individuals. Overall study results and limits: Since donors were few, the genetic and exposure-history diversity represented was limited.

Per germline, CDR1 LGHNA and CDR2 YSLEER. The CDR3 has 15 residues. V was pared by 1 base and J by 2 bases, with 12 bases between. Naive CD4+ cells were CD45RA-selected; the remaining cells were memory. Sequencing input: naive CD4+ T cells from PBMCs. Specified subset: CD45RA+ positively selected. The source is a man aged 18 to 29 in good health. Some clones in this sample may be carry-over from other donors' samples. This chain links TRBV4-3 with TRBJ2-7, with D perhaps TRBD1 or TRBD2 (8 bases each). As DNA, the CDR3 is TGCGCCAGCAGCCAAGTAGCGGGACAGGCCTACGAGCAGTACTTC. Its protein product is CASSQVAGQAYEQYF.